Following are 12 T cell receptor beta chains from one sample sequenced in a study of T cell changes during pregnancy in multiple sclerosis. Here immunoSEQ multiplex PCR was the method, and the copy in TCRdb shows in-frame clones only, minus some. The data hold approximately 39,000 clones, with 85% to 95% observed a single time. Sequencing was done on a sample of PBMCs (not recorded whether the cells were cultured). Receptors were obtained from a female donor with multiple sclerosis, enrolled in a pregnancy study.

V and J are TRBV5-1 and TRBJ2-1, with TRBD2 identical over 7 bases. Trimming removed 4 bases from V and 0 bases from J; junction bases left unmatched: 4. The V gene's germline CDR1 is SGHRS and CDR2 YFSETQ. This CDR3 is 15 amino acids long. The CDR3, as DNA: TGCGCCAGCAGCAGTGCTAGCGGCTCCTACAATGAGCAGTTCTTC. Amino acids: CASSSASGSYNEQFF.

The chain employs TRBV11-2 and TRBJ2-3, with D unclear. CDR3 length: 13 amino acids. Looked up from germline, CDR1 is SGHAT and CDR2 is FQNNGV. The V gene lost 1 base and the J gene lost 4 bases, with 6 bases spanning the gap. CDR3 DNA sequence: TGTGCCAGCAGCTTAGCGGGTCCAGATACGCAGTATTTT. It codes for CASSLAGPDTQYF.

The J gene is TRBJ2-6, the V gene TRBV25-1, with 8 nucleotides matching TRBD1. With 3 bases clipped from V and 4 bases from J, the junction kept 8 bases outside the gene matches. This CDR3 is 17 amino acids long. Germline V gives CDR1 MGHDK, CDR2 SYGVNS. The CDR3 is CASSDPVTGAGANVLTF. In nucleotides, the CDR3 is TGTGCCAGCAGTGACCCGGTGACAGGGGCCGGGGCCAACGTCCTGACTTTC.

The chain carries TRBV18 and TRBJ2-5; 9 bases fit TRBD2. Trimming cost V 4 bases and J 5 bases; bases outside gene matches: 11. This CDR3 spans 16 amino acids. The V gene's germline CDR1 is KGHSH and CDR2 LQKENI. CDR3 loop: CASSLSGLAPSETQYF. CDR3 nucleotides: TGTGCCAGCTCACTCTCGGGACTAGCACCCTCCGAGACCCAGTACTTC. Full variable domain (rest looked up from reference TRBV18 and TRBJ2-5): NAGVMQNPRHLVRRRGQEARLRCSPMKGHSHVYWYRQLPEEGLKFMVYLQKENIIDESGMPKERFSAEFPKEGPSILRIQQVVRGDSAAYFCASSLSGLAPSETQYFGPGTRLLVL.

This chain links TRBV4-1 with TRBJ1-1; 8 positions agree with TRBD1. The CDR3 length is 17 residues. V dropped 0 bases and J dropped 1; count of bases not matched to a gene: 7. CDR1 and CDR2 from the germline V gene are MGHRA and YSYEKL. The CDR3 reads CASSQEYRGRTNTEAFF. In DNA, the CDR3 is TGCGCCAGCAGCCAAGAGTACAGGGGGAGAACGAACACTGAAGCTTTCTTT.

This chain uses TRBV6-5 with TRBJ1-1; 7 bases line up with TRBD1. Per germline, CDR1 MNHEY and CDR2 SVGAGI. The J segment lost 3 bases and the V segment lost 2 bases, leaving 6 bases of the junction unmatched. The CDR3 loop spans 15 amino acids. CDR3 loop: CASSYGDRGDTEAFF. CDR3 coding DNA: TGTGCCAGCAGTTACGGGGACAGAGGGGACACTGAAGCTTTCTTT.

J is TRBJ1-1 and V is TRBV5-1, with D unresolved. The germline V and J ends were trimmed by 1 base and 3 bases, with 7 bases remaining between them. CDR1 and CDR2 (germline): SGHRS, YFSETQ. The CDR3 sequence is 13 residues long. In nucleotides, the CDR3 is TGCGCCAGCAGCTTGACCGTTGACACTGAAGCTTTCTTT. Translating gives CASSLTVDTEAFF.

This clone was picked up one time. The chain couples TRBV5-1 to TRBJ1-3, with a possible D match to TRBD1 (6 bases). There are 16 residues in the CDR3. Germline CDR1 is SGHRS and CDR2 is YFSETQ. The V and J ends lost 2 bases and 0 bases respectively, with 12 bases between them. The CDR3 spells CASSFWTVTSGNTIYF. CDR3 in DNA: TGCGCCAGCAGCTTCTGGACAGTGACCTCTGGAAACACCATATATTTT.

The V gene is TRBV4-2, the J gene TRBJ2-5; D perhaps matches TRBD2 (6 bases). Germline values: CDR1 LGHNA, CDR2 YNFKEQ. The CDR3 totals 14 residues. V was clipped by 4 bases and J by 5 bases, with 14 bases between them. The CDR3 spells CASSRGETGETQYF. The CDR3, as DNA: TGTGCCAGCAGCCGGGGGGAGACGGGGGAGACCCAGTACTTC.

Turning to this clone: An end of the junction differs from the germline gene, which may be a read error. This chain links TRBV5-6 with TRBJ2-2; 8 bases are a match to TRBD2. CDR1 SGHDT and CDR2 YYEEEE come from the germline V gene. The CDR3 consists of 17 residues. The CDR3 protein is CASSSLAGITNTGELFF. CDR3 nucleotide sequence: TGTGCCAGCAGCTCGCTAGCGGGCATAACGAATACCGGGGAGCTGTTTTTT.

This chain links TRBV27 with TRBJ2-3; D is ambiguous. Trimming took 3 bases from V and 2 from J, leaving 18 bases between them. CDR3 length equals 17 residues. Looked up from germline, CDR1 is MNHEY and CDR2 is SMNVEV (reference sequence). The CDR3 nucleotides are TGTGCCAGCAGTTTTTTCCCCATTCGTGCGCTCACAGATACGCAGTATTTT. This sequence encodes CASSFFPIRALTDTQYF.

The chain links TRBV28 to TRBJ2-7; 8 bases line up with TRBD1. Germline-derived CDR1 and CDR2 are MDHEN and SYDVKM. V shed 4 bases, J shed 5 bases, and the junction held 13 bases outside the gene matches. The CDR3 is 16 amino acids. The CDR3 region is CASSSPTAGGMDEQYF. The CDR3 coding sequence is TGTGCCAGCAGTTCACCCACCGCAGGGGGCATGGACGAGCAGTACTTC.